Below are 10 T cell receptor beta chains sequenced from a single sample in a study of cytomegalovirus exposure and HLA in healthy donors (dated by TCRdb to about 2017). The method behind the library was the immunoSEQ multiplex PCR assay. For the multiplex PCR, a mixture combining 60 forward primers for TCR Vbeta segments and 13 reverse primers for TCR Jbeta segments was used. TCRdb obtained this table from immuneACCESS and retained in-frame rearrangements with V and J assigned. These tables miss some clones; where compared with another copy, unresolved V genes account for less than half of the shortfall, and the remainder is unexplained. The sample records about 110,000 clones, roughly 68% of which are singletons. The ten largest clonotypes hold 2% to 2.5% of the sample. Sequenced: PBMCs. Receptors originate from a woman aged 25 to 39 in good health and CMV-seronegative.

The chain couples TRBV7-8 to TRBJ2-7; TRBD2 agrees at 8 bases. The germline CDR1 and CDR2 sequences are SGHVS and FQNEAQ. V lost 6 bases to trimming and J lost 0 bases; unmatched junction nucleotides: 10. This CDR3 comprises 16 residues. CDR3 amino acids: CASSRGAREASYEQYF. DNA of the CDR3: TGTGCCAGCAGTAGGGGGGCGCGGGAGGCCTCCTACGAGCAGTACTTC.

The chain recombines TRBV28 with TRBJ1-2; D perhaps matches TRBD1 (5 bases). CDR1 is MDHEN, CDR2 SYDVKM, per germline. V was trimmed by 5 bases and J by 4 bases, leaving 14 bases between them. The CDR3 runs 14 residues. The CDR3 region is CASSKGRGIYGYTF. CDR3 DNA sequence: TGTGCCAGCAGTAAGGGGCGGGGGATCTATGGCTACACCTTC.

This clone has a handful of counts. The gene calls are TRBV12-5 and TRBJ2-2, with 8 bases aligning to TRBD2. The CDR3 is 14 residues long. The germline V gene encodes CDR1 LGHNT and CDR2 FRNRAP. V was pared by 9 bases and J by 2 bases, with 5 bases of the junction left unmatched. The CDR3 spells CASRREGNTGELFF. DNA for the CDR3: TGTGCTAGCCGACGGGAGGGTAACACCGGGGAGCTGTTTTTT.

The rearrangement joins TRBV7-9 to TRBJ1-2; 8 bases map to TRBD1. The length of the CDR3 is 14 residues. After removal of 2 bases from V and 7 bases from J, the junction contained 6 bases not matched to a gene. Germline V gives CDR1 SEHNR, CDR2 FQNEAQ (reference sequence). CDR3: CASSLQGAVGGYTF. CDR3 DNA sequence: TGTGCCAGCAGCTTACAGGGGGCGGTTGGTGGCTACACCTTC.

The chain recombines TRBV7-2 with TRBJ2-5; 7 bases fit TRBD2. The trim removed 5 bases at V and 5 bases at J, leaving 5 bases unmatched. Per the germline V gene, CDR1 is SGHTA and CDR2 is FQGNSA. The CDR3 contains 13 residues. Here the CDR3 reads CASSPGLRETQYF. The DNA for the CDR3 is TGTGCCAGCAGCCCGGGACTACGGGAGACCCAGTACTTC.

This clone showed up just a few times. This chain uses TRBV29-1 with TRBJ2-5; D is perhaps TRBD1 (5 bases). TRBJ2-7 matches the DNA end more closely, so the J call is doubtful. The V gene's germline CDR1 is SQVTM and CDR2 ANQGSEA. The CDR3 is made up of 11 amino acids. The DNA of the CDR3 is TGCAGCCTGGGTTGGGGCCACGAGCAGTACTTC. The encoded protein is CSLGWGHEQYF.

The chain employs TRBV9 and TRBJ2-3; D may be TRBD2 (5 bases). Germline CDR1 SGDLS, CDR2 YYNGEE. V was clipped by 5 bases and J by 1 base, with 11 bases between them. The length of the CDR3 is 14 residues. The CDR3 DNA reads TGTGCCAGCAGTAGGGTGCGGGGCACAGATACGCAGTATTTT. It specifies CASSRVRGTDTQYF.

The chain has TRBV7-2 and TRBJ2-5, with TRBD2 identical over 12 bases. The DNA end is a closer match to TRBJ2-7, so the J assignment may be wrong. The CDR3 is 14 amino acids. From germline, CDR1 is SGHTA and CDR2 FQGNSA. CDR3 bases: TGTGCCAGCAGCCGACTAGCGGGAGAAGGCGAGCAGTACTTC. It is translated as CASSRLAGEGEQYF.

The chain is built from TRBV4-1 and TRBJ2-3; 12 bases are a match to TRBD2. The V gene end was trimmed by 2 bases and the J gene end by 6 bases; junction bases not matched to a gene: 12. The CDR3 runs to 18 residues. Germline CDR1 MGHRA, CDR2 YSYEKL. CDR3 loop: CASSQTITSGRTKDTQYF. The CDR3 DNA reads TGCGCCAGCAGCCAAACCATAACTAGCGGGAGGACCAAGGATACGCAGTATTTT.

This chain connects TRBV4-1 to TRBJ2-1; the D gene is possibly TRBD1 (6 bases). The CDR3 has 16 amino acids. Looked up from germline, CDR1 is MGHRA and CDR2 is YSYEKL. V dropped 3 bases and J dropped 7 bases, with 19 bases sitting between them. The CDR3 protein is CASSHPAIPGENEQFF. The CDR3 DNA is TGCGCCAGCAGCCACCCTGCCATCCCAGGGGAGAATGAGCAGTTCTTC.